This T cell receptor (beta chain) was captured by sequencing in a study of read filtering for tumor transcriptome and immune sequencing. In the study overall: IR-seq gave about 3.5 to 10.27 million TCR reads per sample; RNA-seq gave about 75 to 1,300. General observations from the study: Dropping single-read clonotypes raised IR-seq and RNA-seq shared-clonotype correlation.

This clonotype was seen at least ten times. Its matching antigen is unknown. From approximately 400 ng of RNA, a library with molecular barcoded alpha/delta and beta/gamma adaptors was made. MiXCR was run by TCRdb on the reads, yielding one entry per CDR3 protein. The sample holds about 58,000 distinct CDR3 sequences, 10% to 15% seen once. Germline V gene sequence: CDR1 SNHLY, CDR2 FYNNEI. V lost 1 base and J 0 bases, leaving 9 bases between the germline ends. The CDR3 runs 15 residues. The chain uses TRBV2 and TRBJ1-2, with D hard to call. This clonotype was obtained from a donor aged 40 or older with multiple myeloma. Sequenced material: a population of CD138-negative cells sorted from bone marrow. CDR3 DNA: TGTGCCAGCAGTGAAGGTGGAGTAGCTAACTATGGCTACACCTTC. It specifies CASSEGGVANYGYTF.